This TCR beta chain emerged from a study of shared clonotypes between healthy human individuals. Produced via immunoSEQ multiplex PCR; TCRdb's table is partial and in-frame only. The table lists some 1.5 million clones, roughly 95% of them singletons, with 0.95% to 1.5% in the top ten. About this clone itself: Other DNA sequences within the sample encode an identical CDR3.

The germline gives CDR1 SGDLS, CDR2 YYNGEE. V dropped 2 bases and J dropped 5; count of bases not matched to a gene: 5. This CDR3 contains 15 residues. The chain recombines TRBV9 with TRBJ1-4; 8 nucleotides agree with TRBD1. The sequencing sample was made of naive CD4+ T cells sorted from blood. Subset noted: CD45RA+ positively selected. The sequence derives from a man in his thirties or forties in good health. The CDR3 reads CASSVAGGRNEKLFF. CDR3 DNA sequence: TGTGCCAGCAGCGTTGCAGGGGGCCGGAATGAAAAACTGTTTTTT.